The 13 T cell receptor beta chains listed next were all sequenced from one sample in a study of PD-L1 blockade in urothelial cancer. Generated by immunoSEQ multiplex PCR, the TCRdb table keeps only in-frame clones and is missing some. The data show tens of thousands of clones, approximately 80% seen once. Time point of the sample: pretreatment peripheral blood. Source: PBMCs, taken around atezolizumab (anti-PD-L1) treatment. Every receptor here comes from a man between 60 and 75 years old with urothelial cancer.

The chain couples TRBV28 to TRBJ2-4, with D possibly being TRBD2 (5 bases). The CDR3 extends over 16 amino acids. Germline V lookup: CDR1 MDHEN, CDR2 SYDVKM. With 5 bases removed from V and 0 bases from J, the gap between germline ends came to 14 bases. CDR3 coding DNA: TGTGCCAGCAGTACCCGAGGGCCTCTAGCCAAAAACATTCAGTACTTC. This gives the protein CASSTRGPLAKNIQYF.

The chain recombines TRBV28 with TRBJ1-6; D is uncertain. The V end was cut by 6 bases, the J end by 8 bases, with 14 bases between. The CDR3 is made up of 14 amino acids. Germline-derived CDR1 and CDR2 are MDHEN and SYDVKM. The CDR3 is CASRPPQRDSPLHF. In nucleotides, the CDR3 is TGTGCCAGCAGACCCCCCCAACGGGATTCACCCCTCCACTTT.

The chain combines TRBV15 with TRBJ2-1; TRBD2 is a possible D gene (7 bases). Trimming removed 0 bases from V and 7 bases from J, with 13 bases in between. There are 15 residues in the CDR3. Looked up from germline, CDR1 is LNHNV and CDR2 is YYDKDF (reference sequence). The CDR3 coding sequence is TGTGCCACCAGCAGAGATCGGGGGGCAGGGAATGAGCAGTTCTTC. Its protein is CATSRDRGAGNEQFF.

The V gene is TRBV2, the J gene TRBJ2-3; 8 nucleotides agree with TRBD1. The CDR3 runs 17 residues. V shed 4 bases and J 1 base; nucleotides not matched to a gene: 10. The germline V gene encodes CDR1 SNHLY and CDR2 FYNNEI. CDR3 region: CASSGETGAAGTDTQYF. Written as DNA, the CDR3 is TGTGCCAGCAGTGGGGAGACAGGGGCCGCCGGCACAGATACGCAGTATTTT.

This clone was counted between two and nine times. This chain joins TRBV5-5 and TRBJ2-1, with 13 bases aligning to TRBD2. The CDR3 sequence is 14 residues long. After removal of 1 base from V and 14 bases from J, the junction contained 6 bases not matched to a gene. Germline V gene data show CDR1 as SGHKS and CDR2 as YYEKEE (reference sequence). CDR3 amino acids: CASSLTSGGGTKFF. The DNA for the CDR3 is TGTGCCAGCAGCTTGACTAGCGGGGGGGGGACGAAGTTCTTC. The whole variable domain, remainder taken from reference TRBV5-5 and TRBJ2-1, is DAGVTQSPTHLIKTRGQQVTLRCSPISGHKSVSWYQQVLGQGPQFIFQYYEKEERGRGNFPDRFSARQFPNYSSELNVNALLLGDSALYLCASSLTSGGGTKFFGPGTRLTVL.

V usage is TRBV30 and J usage is TRBJ1-2, with a weak D call TRBD1 (5 bases). Germline V CDR1 and CDR2: GTSNPN, SVGIG (reference sequence). Trimming pared 4 bases from V and 3 bases from J, leaving 18 bases between. The CDR3 runs to 15 residues. The CDR3 coding sequence is TGTGCCTGGAACCGCAGGGCCAACGATTACTATGGCTACACCTTC. It specifies CAWNRRANDYYGYTF.

V gene TRBV7-2 combines with J gene TRBJ2-6; possibly TRBD2 for D (5 bases). Germline assignment: CDR1 SGHTA and CDR2 FQGNSA. The CDR3 extends over 19 amino acids. Trimming pared 4 bases from V and 0 bases from J, leaving 19 bases between. CDR3 nucleotides: TGTGCCAGCAGCTCCCCTGCGGGTTGGACCCACTCTGGGGCCAACGTCCTGACTTTC. Translating it yields CASSSPAGWTHSGANVLTF.

This clone has only one observation. The chain has TRBV5-6 and TRBJ2-7; possibly TRBD1 for D (5 bases). Trimming pared 0 bases from V and 5 bases from J, leaving 12 bases between. From germline, CDR1 is SGHDT and CDR2 YYEEEE. The CDR3 has 14 amino acids. The CDR3 coding sequence is TGTGCCAGCAGCTTGGTTGACTCCAGGGACGAGCAGTACTTC. Encoded protein: CASSLVDSRDEQYF.

This rearrangement joins TRBV30 to TRBJ2-2, with D possibly matching TRBD2 (5 bases). Germline values: CDR1 GTSNPN, CDR2 SVGIG (reference sequence). The CDR3 sequence is 13 residues long. Deletions cut 4 bases from V and 8 bases from J, with 14 bases between. The CDR3 sequence is CAWKGPRGGELFF. For the CDR3, the DNA is TGTGCCTGGAAAGGGCCCCGAGGGGGGGAGCTGTTTTTT. Full variable domain (outside the CDR3, taken from reference TRBV30 and TRBJ2-2): SQTIHQWPATLVQPVGSPLSLECTVEGTSNPNLYWYRQAAGRGLQLLFYSVGIGQISSEVPQNLSASRPQDRQFILSSKKLLLSDSGFYLCAWKGPRGGELFFGEGSRLTVL.

The table lists this clone with a count of one. This chain links TRBV18 with TRBJ2-2; TRBD1 matches at 7 bases. CDR3 length: 14 residues. Germline CDR1 and CDR2: KGHSH and LQKENI. V was pared by 4 bases and J by 6 bases, with 5 bases of the junction left unmatched. Written as DNA, the CDR3 is TGTGCCAGCTCACGTTGGACAGGTTCCGGGGAGCTGTTTTTT. Amino acid sequence: CASSRWTGSGELFF.

The chain recombines TRBV5-1 with TRBJ2-7, with TRBD1 matching over 8 bases. V lost 3 bases, J lost 4 bases, and 15 bases stayed unmatched. The germline CDR1 and CDR2 sequences are SGHRS and YFSETQ. The CDR3 has 17 amino acids. The CDR3 sequence is CASSYPTGTGSRYEQYF. In DNA, the CDR3 is TGCGCCAGCAGCTACCCTACCGGGACAGGCTCGAGATACGAGCAGTACTTC.

The chain employs TRBV7-9 and TRBJ2-7, with 8 nucleotides matching TRBD1. V shed 5 bases and J 3 bases; nucleotides not matched to a gene: 9. Germline CDR1 reads SEHNR; CDR2 reads FQNEAQ (reference sequence). The CDR3 runs 15 residues. Here the CDR3 reads CASSLPAGGDYEQYF. The CDR3 DNA sequence: TGTGCCAGCAGCCTCCCGGCAGGGGGCGACTACGAGCAGTACTTC.

V and J are TRBV11-1 and TRBJ2-1; TRBD1 is a possible D gene (5 bases). From germline, CDR1 is SGHAT and CDR2 FQDESV (reference sequence). V lost 4 bases and J 5 bases, leaving 9 bases between the germline ends. The CDR3 spans 13 residues. The CDR3, as DNA: TGTGCCAGCAGCTCCGACAGTAACAATGAGCAGTTCTTC. Residues: CASSSDSNNEQFF.